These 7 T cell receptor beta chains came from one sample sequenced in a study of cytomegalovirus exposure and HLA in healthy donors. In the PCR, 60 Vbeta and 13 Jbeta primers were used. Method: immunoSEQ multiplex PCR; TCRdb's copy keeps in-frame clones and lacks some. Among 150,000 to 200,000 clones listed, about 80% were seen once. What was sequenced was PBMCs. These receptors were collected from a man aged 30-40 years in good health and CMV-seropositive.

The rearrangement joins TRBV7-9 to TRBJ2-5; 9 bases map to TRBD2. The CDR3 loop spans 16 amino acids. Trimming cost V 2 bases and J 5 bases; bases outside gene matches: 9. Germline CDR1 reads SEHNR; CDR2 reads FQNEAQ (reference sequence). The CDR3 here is CASSLLSGSKMETQYF. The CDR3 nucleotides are TGTGCCAGCAGCTTACTTAGCGGGAGTAAGATGGAGACCCAGTACTTC.

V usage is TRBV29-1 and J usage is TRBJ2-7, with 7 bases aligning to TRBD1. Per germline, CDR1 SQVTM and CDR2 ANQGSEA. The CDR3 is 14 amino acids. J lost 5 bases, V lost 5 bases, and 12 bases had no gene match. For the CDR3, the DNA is TGCAGCGTTTATTCCGGACAGGTCTTGAACGAGCAGTACTTC. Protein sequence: CSVYSGQVLNEQYF.

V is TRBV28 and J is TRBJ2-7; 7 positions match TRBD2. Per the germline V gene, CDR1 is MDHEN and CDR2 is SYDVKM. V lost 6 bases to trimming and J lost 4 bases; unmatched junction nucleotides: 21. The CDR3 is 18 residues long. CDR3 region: CASRPIAGTHPNRYEQYF. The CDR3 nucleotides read TGTGCCAGCAGGCCCATAGCGGGCACCCATCCCAACCGATACGAGCAGTACTTC.

The CDR3 DNA is TGTGCCAGCAGTGGAGGGTTGGCGGGCAATCAGCCCCAGCATTTT. It yields the protein CASSGGLAGNQPQHF. The chain recombines TRBV2 with TRBJ1-5; D not resolved. The germline V gene encodes CDR1 SNHLY and CDR2 FYNNEI. There are 15 residues in the CDR3. V lost 4 bases and J lost 2, with 12 bases in between.

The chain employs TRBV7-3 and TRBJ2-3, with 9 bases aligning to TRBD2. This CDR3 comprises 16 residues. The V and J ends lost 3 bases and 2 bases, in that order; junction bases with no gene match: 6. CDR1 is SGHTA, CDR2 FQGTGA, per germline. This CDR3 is CASSFLAGAPTDTQYF. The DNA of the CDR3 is TGTGCCAGCAGCTTTTTAGCGGGGGCGCCCACAGATACGCAGTATTTT.

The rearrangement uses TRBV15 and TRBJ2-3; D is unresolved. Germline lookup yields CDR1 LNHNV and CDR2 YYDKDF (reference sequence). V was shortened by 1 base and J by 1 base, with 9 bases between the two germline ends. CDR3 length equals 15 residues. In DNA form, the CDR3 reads TGTGCCACCAGCAGAGGCGATGGTCGCACAGATACGCAGTATTTT. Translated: CATSRGDGRTDTQYF. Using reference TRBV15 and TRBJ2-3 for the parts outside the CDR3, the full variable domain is DAMVIQNPRYQVTQFGKPVTLSCSQTLNHNVMYWYQQKSSQAPKLLFHYYDKDFNNEADTPDNFQSRRPNTSFCFLDIRSPGLGDTAMYLCATSRGDGRTDTQYFGPGTRLTVL.

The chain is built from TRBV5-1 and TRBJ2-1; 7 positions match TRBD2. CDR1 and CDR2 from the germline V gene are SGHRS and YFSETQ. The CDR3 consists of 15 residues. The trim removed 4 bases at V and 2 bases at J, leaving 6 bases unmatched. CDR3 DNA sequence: TGCGCCAGCAGCCCCGGGCTAGCGGCCTACAATGAGCAGTTCTTC. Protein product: CASSPGLAAYNEQFF.